This T cell receptor beta chain was recorded in a study of OX40 agonist ivuxolimab in advanced cancers. Background on the study: Every 2 weeks, patients received ivuxolimab intravenously, dosed at 0.01 to 10 mg/kg. Head and neck, renal cell, melanoma or hepatocellular carcinoma were the cancers that dose-escalation patients had. Study conclusions and caveats: The study observed clonal expansion of CD4+ and CD8+ blood T cells by week 6 at 0.1 to 3.0 mg/kg.

There are 15 residues in the CDR3. Trimming left V 3 bases short and J 4 bases short, with 15 bases between. Germline-derived CDR1 and CDR2 are LNHDA and SQIVND (reference sequence). Points on this clone: Antigen specificity is unknown.

Sequencing was performed with immunoSEQ multiplex PCR; in TCRdb, only in-frame clones are kept and a portion is missing. The sample yields approximately 76,000 clones, over 85% seen once. The TCR comes from an adult with an advanced solid tumor such as melanoma, head and neck, liver or kidney cancer. Material: CD4+ or CD8+ T cells sorted from blood, obtained in a trial of the OX40 agonist ivuxolimab. This chain links TRBV19 with TRBJ1-2; D unresolved. The chain's CDR3 is CASSINEKIVYGYTF. The CDR3, as DNA: TGTGCCAGTAGTATCAACGAAAAAATTGTCTATGGCTACACCTTC.